A single sample is the source of the 32 T cell receptor beta chains below, sequenced in a study of blood T cell repertoires in COVID-19 (TCRdb year 2020). Library preparation was by the immunoSEQ multiplex PCR assay. TCRdb took over this immuneACCESS table, retaining in-frame rearrangements with V and J assigned. Such tables are incomplete; in checked studies, under half of the missing clones stem from an unresolved V gene, and the remainder is unexplained. The sample table lists almost 250,000 clones, about 87% of them with a count of one. The ten largest make up roughly 1.6% of the sample. What was sequenced was PBMCs or T cells enriched from blood (not recorded which). The receptor set was obtained from a woman in her forties or fifties who had recovered from COVID-19.

The J gene is TRBJ1-2, the V gene TRBV28; D not resolved. V was clipped by 8 bases and J by 2 bases, with 6 bases between them. Germline-derived CDR1 and CDR2 are MDHEN and SYDVKM. This CDR3 is built from 11 residues. The CDR3 nucleotides read TGTGCCAGCCAGGCAAACTATGGCTACACCTTC. The encoded protein is CASQANYGYTF.

This chain uses TRBV28 with TRBJ2-3; a possible D gene is TRBD1 (6 bases). There are 13 residues in the CDR3. V shed 11 bases and J shed 6 bases, with 18 bases lying between them. CDR1 MDHEN and CDR2 SYDVKM come from the germline V gene. CDR3 amino acids: CAGGQTPADTQYF. CDR3 DNA: TGTGCCGGGGGCCAGACCCCCGCGGATACGCAGTATTTT.

The gene calls are TRBV6-5 and TRBJ1-2; TRBD1 aligns across 8 bases. Trimming cost V 6 bases and J 7 bases; bases outside gene matches: 7. This CDR3 is 13 amino acids long. CDR1 MNHEY and CDR2 SVGAGI come from the germline V gene. The CDR3 is CASRKGQGGGYTF. As DNA, the CDR3 is TGTGCCAGCAGGAAAGGACAGGGAGGTGGCTACACCTTC.

The chain links TRBV27 to TRBJ1-4, with TRBD1 matching over 10 bases. The CDR3 is 14 residues long. Unmatched junction bases numbered 5, after V lost 5 bases and J lost 8 bases. Germline CDR1 and CDR2: MNHEY and SMNVEV (reference sequence). CDR3 DNA: TGTGCCAGCAGTGGGACAGGGGTCGGAGAAAAACTGTTTTTT. Encoded protein: CASSGTGVGEKLFF.

The chain combines TRBV7-2 with TRBJ1-2; D call uncertain. CDR3 length: 15 residues. Looked up from germline, CDR1 is SGHTA and CDR2 is FQGNSA. V lost 1 base, J lost 2 bases, and 11 bases lay in between. The CDR3 DNA follows: TGTGCCAGCAGCTTAGATAGAGGAGGGAACTATGGCTACACCTTC. It codes for CASSLDRGGNYGYTF.

The chain is built from TRBV19 and TRBJ2-3, with 8 bases aligning to TRBD2. The J segment lost 4 bases and the V segment lost 2 bases, leaving 8 bases of the junction unmatched. Germline CDR1 LNHDA, CDR2 SQIVND (reference sequence). This CDR3 contains 16 residues. CDR3 in amino acids: CASSINPGGRSDTQYF. As DNA, the CDR3 is TGTGCCAGTAGTATAAACCCGGGAGGGCGATCAGATACGCAGTATTTT.

The J gene is TRBJ2-1, the V gene TRBV27; D call uncertain. V dropped 6 bases and J dropped 7 bases, with 10 bases sitting between them. CDR1 and CDR2 from the germline V gene are MNHEY and SMNVEV (reference sequence). This CDR3 comprises 12 residues. CDR3 bases: TGTGCCAGCAGCCAAGCCCCTAATGAGCAGTTCTTC. Translating it yields CASSQAPNEQFF.

The chain has TRBV7-2 and TRBJ2-5; a weak D match, TRBD2 (5 bases). Germline V gene data show CDR1 as SGHTA and CDR2 as FQGNSA. The CDR3 spans 12 residues. V lost 4 bases and J lost 5, with 8 bases in between. The CDR3 bases are TGTGCCAGCAGCTACGGGGTGGAGACCCAGTACTTC. Translation gives CASSYGVETQYF.

The gene calls are TRBV9 and TRBJ1-1; no reliable D call. CDR1 SGDLS and CDR2 YYNGEE come from the germline V gene. The CDR3 has 14 residues. Trimming cost V 1 base and J 1 base, with 8 bases left between them. CDR3 nucleotides: TGTGCCAGCAGCGTATTCGGGGAGAACACTGAAGCTTTCTTT. This encodes CASSVFGENTEAFF.

The chain combines TRBV6-1 with TRBJ2-1, with 9 bases aligning to TRBD2. The CDR3 totals 13 residues. Germline assignment: CDR1 MNHNS and CDR2 SASEGT. The V gene end was trimmed by 8 bases and the J gene end by 6 bases; junction bases not matched to a gene: 5. CDR3 in amino acids: CASQREEGNEQFF. In DNA, the CDR3 is TGTGCCAGCCAGCGGGAGGAGGGCAATGAGCAGTTCTTC.

The chain recombines TRBV27 with TRBJ2-2; 11 bases are shared with TRBD2. CDR3 length: 16 amino acids. Trimming cost V 2 bases and J 4 bases; bases outside gene matches: 3. Germline assignment: CDR1 MNHEY and CDR2 SMNVEV (reference sequence). The CDR3 loop is CASSLVAGGGTGELFF. The CDR3 DNA follows: TGTGCCAGCAGTTTAGTAGCGGGAGGGGGCACCGGGGAGCTGTTTTTT.

This chain uses TRBV2 with TRBJ1-2, with D maybe TRBD1 (6 bases). V lost 1 base, J lost 2 bases, and 11 bases lay in between. The CDR3 sequence is 15 residues long. Germline V gene lookup returns CDR1 SNHLY and CDR2 FYNNEI. The CDR3 bases are TGTGCCAGCAGTGAAGGCAGGGGAATGAACTATGGCTACACCTTC. It yields the protein CASSEGRGMNYGYTF.

This chain links TRBV4-3 with TRBJ1-1, with TRBD1 matching 8 bases. J lost 5 bases, V lost 3 bases, and 8 bases had no gene match. This CDR3 is 15 amino acids long. Germline V gene lookup returns CDR1 LGHNA and CDR2 YSLEER. CDR3 sequence (DNA): TGCGCCAGCAGCCAGGCCGGGACAGGATGGACTGAAGCTTTCTTT. Translation gives CASSQAGTGWTEAFF.

The chain employs TRBV2 and TRBJ2-3; 7 nucleotides align to TRBD1. The germline gives CDR1 SNHLY, CDR2 FYNNEI. CDR3 size: 17 residues. V lost 8 bases to trimming and J lost 2 bases; unmatched junction nucleotides: 16. The DNA for the CDR3 is TGTGCCAGCGGTTTGTTTACAGGACAGGTCTTCACAGATACGCAGTATTTT. Its protein is CASGLFTGQVFTDTQYF.

The gene calls are TRBV9 and TRBJ2-3; tentatively, D is TRBD1 (5 bases). Germline assignment: CDR1 SGDLS and CDR2 YYNGEE. V lost 7 bases and J lost 2, with 17 bases in between. The CDR3 runs 15 residues. The CDR3: CASGTAGWDTDTQYF. Here the CDR3 DNA reads TGTGCCAGCGGTACAGCAGGGTGGGACACAGATACGCAGTATTTT.

CDR3 DNA sequence: TGTGCCAGCAGCTCAGGGGGTAAACTGTTTTTT. Amino acids: CASSSGGKLFF. The chain is built from TRBV12-3 or TRBV12-4 and TRBJ1-4, with 7 positions matching TRBD1. The CDR3 spans 11 residues. V shed 6 bases, J shed 11 bases, and the junction held 3 bases outside the gene matches.

CDR3 bases: TGTGCCAGCAGCGTTGGGCCCACCAACGCCTACGAGCAGTACTTC. Translating gives CASSVGPTNAYEQYF. V and J are TRBV9 and TRBJ2-7; no definite D call. Germline V gene data show CDR1 as SGDLS and CDR2 as YYNGEE. The CDR3 sequence is 15 residues long. V gave up 2 bases and J gave up 2 bases, with 14 bases separating them.

The chain uses TRBV10-3 and TRBJ2-1; TRBD1 is a possible D gene (5 bases). The V end was cut by 8 bases, the J end by 0 bases, with 8 bases between. The CDR3 sequence is 13 residues long. Per germline, CDR1 ENHRY and CDR2 SYGVKD. The CDR3: CAIGADSYNEQFF. CDR3 nucleotide sequence: TGTGCCATCGGGGCGGACTCCTACAATGAGCAGTTCTTC.

The rearrangement joins TRBV4-1 to TRBJ1-5; D is unclear. CDR1 and CDR2 (germline): MGHRA, YSYEKL. This CDR3 is built from 15 residues. Deletions cut 4 bases from V and 1 base from J, with 11 bases between. Here the CDR3 reads CASSPGKLSNQPQHF. The DNA of the CDR3 is TGCGCCAGCAGCCCCGGCAAACTAAGCAATCAGCCCCAGCATTTT.

This clone was seen just once. The V gene is TRBV2, the J gene TRBJ2-5, with D tentatively TRBD2 (6 bases). This CDR3 comprises 13 residues. Germline assignment: CDR1 SNHLY and CDR2 FYNNEI. V lost 6 bases, J lost 5 bases, and 13 bases lay in between. The CDR3 sequence: CASSQTSSETQYF. In DNA form, the CDR3 reads TGTGCCAGCAGCCAGACTAGTTCCGAGACCCAGTACTTC.

The V and J genes are TRBV11-2 and TRBJ1-1, with D perhaps TRBD1 (5 bases). CDR1 and CDR2 from the germline V gene are SGHAT and FQNNGV. The V gene lost 2 bases and the J gene lost 8 bases, with 9 bases spanning the gap. The CDR3 totals 12 residues. The CDR3 nucleotides are TGTGCCAGCAGCTTAAGGGGTTCGGAAGCTTTCTTT. This encodes CASSLRGSEAFF. Full variable domain (missing parts from reference TRBV11-2 and TRBJ1-1): EAGVAQSPRYKIIEKRQSVAFWCNPISGHATLYWYQQILGQGPKLLIQFQNNGVVDDSQLPKDRFSAERLKGVDSTLKIQPAKLEDSAVYLCASSLRGSEAFFGQGTRLTVV.

The chain uses TRBV6-2 or TRBV6-3 and TRBJ1-1, with 9 bases identical to TRBD1. V shed 0 bases and J 1 base; nucleotides not matched to a gene: 3. CDR3 length equals 16 residues. The germline V gene has CDR1 MNHEY and CDR2 SVGEGT. The CDR3 bases are TGTGCCAGCAGTTACTCACAGGGGGCCAGGAACACTGAAGCTTTCTTT. This codes for CASSYSQGARNTEAFF.

The chain is built from TRBV19 and TRBJ1-1; 8 nucleotides line up with TRBD1. Trimming at V came to 1 base and at J to 7 bases, leaving 5 bases not matched to a gene. CDR1 LNHDA and CDR2 SQIVND come from the germline V gene (reference sequence). The CDR3 covers 14 residues. The CDR3 region is CASSIGGQGFEAFF. The DNA of the CDR3 is TGTGCCAGTAGTATAGGAGGACAGGGATTTGAAGCTTTCTTT.

The rearrangement uses TRBV27 and TRBJ2-2, with D hard to call. Trimming left V 6 bases short and J 6 bases short, with 17 bases between. The CDR3 contains 15 residues. Germline V gene data show CDR1 as MNHEY and CDR2 as SMNVEV (reference sequence). The CDR3, as DNA: TGTGCCAGCAGGACCACTACACTCCGGGCCGGGGAGCTGTTTTTT. This translates into CASRTTTLRAGELFF.

The chain joins TRBV6-5 to TRBJ2-2, with a tentative D call TRBD1 (6 bases). Trimming removed 7 bases at V and 5 bases at J, with 11 bases between. The CDR3 totals 13 residues. Germline CDR1 and CDR2: MNHEY and SVGAGI. The chain's CDR3 is CASTGHSTGELFF. Here the CDR3 DNA reads TGTGCCAGCACGGGACATTCGACCGGGGAGCTGTTTTTT.

The V call is TRBV27, the J call TRBJ2-7; perhaps TRBD1 as D (6 bases). Looked up from germline, CDR1 is MNHEY and CDR2 is SMNVEV (reference sequence). This CDR3 region has 14 residues. V lost 7 bases and J 2 bases, leaving 15 bases between the germline ends. CDR3 in DNA: TGTGCCAGCACCGAGAGGACAGACCCCTACGAGCAGTACTTC. Its translation: CASTERTDPYEQYF.

This clone was detected a few times. This chain joins TRBV11-3 and TRBJ2-1; 12 bases are shared with TRBD2. Germline V lookup: CDR1 SGHNT, CDR2 YENEEA. Unmatched junction bases numbered 2, after V lost 4 bases and J lost 7 bases. The CDR3 consists of 14 residues. The CDR3 DNA reads TGTGCCAGCAGCTACGGACTAGCGGGAAATGAGCAGTTCTTC. This gives the protein CASSYGLAGNEQFF.

V usage is TRBV6-2 or TRBV6-3 and J usage is TRBJ1-5, with D unresolved. The CDR3 spans 15 residues. The germline V and J ends were trimmed by 2 bases and 0 bases, with 8 bases remaining between them. CDR1 and CDR2 (germline): MNHEY, SVGEGT. The CDR3 DNA reads as TGTGCCAGCAGTTACCGTGACTATAGCAATCAGCCCCAGCATTTT. It specifies CASSYRDYSNQPQHF.

The chain couples TRBV30 to TRBJ1-2; no reliable D call. The CDR3 consists of 16 residues. Per the germline V gene, CDR1 is GTSNPN and CDR2 is SVGIG (reference sequence). Trimming pared 4 bases from V and 7 bases from J, leaving 25 bases between. CDR3 nucleotides: TGTGCCTGGACCAGGTCTTTCGCACGGCCGGAGGGTGGCTACACCTTC. Amino acid sequence: CAWTRSFARPEGGYTF.

DNA for the CDR3: TGTGCCAGCAGCTCACAGGGGGTCTGGAATGAGCAGTTCTTC. Translated, it gives CASSSQGVWNEQFF. The genes are TRBV11-2 and TRBJ2-1, with TRBD1 matching 8 bases. The CDR3 totals 14 residues. Germline lookup yields CDR1 SGHAT and CDR2 FQNNGV. V shed 4 bases and J 7 bases; nucleotides not matched to a gene: 6. Supplemented by reference TRBV11-2 and TRBJ2-1, the full variable domain reads EAGVAQSPRYKIIEKRQSVAFWCNPISGHATLYWYQQILGQGPKLLIQFQNNGVVDDSQLPKDRFSAERLKGVDSTLKIQPAKLEDSAVYLCASSSQGVWNEQFFGPGTRLTVL.

The V and J genes are TRBV14 and TRBJ2-7; 11 bases align to TRBD1. This CDR3 spans 14 amino acids. Germline V lookup: CDR1 SGHDN, CDR2 FVKESK. The trim removed 6 bases at V and 6 bases at J, leaving 7 bases unmatched. The CDR3 region is CASRPSGTGGEQYF. The CDR3 DNA reads as TGTGCCAGCAGACCTTCTGGGACAGGGGGCGAGCAGTACTTC.

V gene TRBV27 combines with J gene TRBJ2-6; 12 nucleotides match TRBD2. This CDR3 is built from 20 residues. Trimming took 2 bases from V and 4 from J; bases not matched to a gene: 12. Per germline, CDR1 MNHEY and CDR2 SMNVEV (reference sequence). As DNA, the CDR3 is TGTGCCAGCAGTTTAGGTGGGACTAGCGGGCTTTCTTCGGGGGCCAACGTCCTGACTTTC. Encoded protein: CASSLGGTSGLSSGANVLTF.